This T cell receptor beta chain was recovered during a study of shared clonotypes between healthy human individuals. All donors qualified as healthy HIV-negative adults and had experienced no recent acute infections or vaccinations. Researchers partitioned CD4+ cells into CD45RA+ naive and CD45RA-negative memory subsets. The CDR3 runs 15 residues. Germline V gives CDR1 SGHRS, CDR2 YFSETQ. V was trimmed by 4 bases and J by 5 bases, leaving 16 bases between them. With regard to this clone: What it binds is not known.

Libraries were prepared by immunoSEQ multiplex PCR; TCRdb keeps only in-frame clonotypes and omits some of them. Among 2.3 million or so clones listed, over 90% were seen once. Findings of the study overall: Rarefaction demonstrated incomplete sorted-subset sequencing despite large depth.

V and J are TRBV5-1 and TRBJ2-1; possibly TRBD2 for D (6 bases). Sequenced input: naive CD4+ T cells from PBMCs. The subset here: CD45RA+ positively selected. This TCR was sampled from a young man in good health. Some clones in this sample may be carry-over from other donors' samples. DNA of the CDR3: TGCGCCAGCAGCACCCGGGACTGGCGCGACAATGAGCAGTTCTTC. It encodes CASSTRDWRDNEQFF.